The clone carrying this TCR beta chain was detected only a few times. Its antigen is undetermined. The sample belongs to a study of T cell responses to AZD1222 COVID-19 vaccine. Notes on the study in general: CD4 TCRs covered the whole spike, strongest at regions 160-218 and 743-854. Targets within unmutated variant regions were reportedly found for nearly half of spike-specific TCRs. Donor demographics were predominantly white British with a female majority; clonal diversity may be underestimated. Repertoire sampling happened only post peak T cell response.

Measured with immunoSEQ multiplex PCR; TCRdb has only the in-frame clones, and not every one. In the table there are about 120,000 clones, about nine tenths of which are singletons. J gave up 3 bases and V 4 bases, and 5 bases lay outside the gene matches. CDR1 SNHLY and CDR2 FYNNEI come from the germline V gene. This CDR3 spans 15 amino acids. The origin of this receptor is an adult who received the MenACWY meningococcal vaccine as a control. This sample comprised peripheral blood, obtained 28 days after the second dose of the MenACWY control vaccine. The chain couples TRBV2 to TRBJ2-5; 10 bases fit TRBD2. This CDR3 is CASSGVLAGEETQYF. The DNA for the CDR3 is TGTGCCAGCAGTGGAGTCCTAGCGGGAGAAGAGACCCAGTACTTC.